This T cell receptor beta chain was sequenced during a study of blood T cell repertoires in COVID-19. Study in general: In each case, the material was cDNA or gDNA derived from T cells, B-cell-depleted T cells, or PBMCs.

The length of the CDR3 is 14 residues. The germline V gene encodes CDR1 SGHRS and CDR2 YFSETQ. V lost 2 bases to trimming and J lost 4 bases; unmatched junction nucleotides: 4. This clone was detected only a few times. Original handling: Quantification of nucleated cells was approximated via reference gene primer amplification. The data were produced by immunoSEQ multiplex PCR, yet TCRdb's version contains in-frame clones alone and is incomplete. For V, J and clone size, that table is used; D and trimming come from the DNA. The table records 200,000 or so clones, about 80% of them present only once. The clonotype originates from a man in his forties who had recovered from COVID-19. The specimen sequenced was PBMCs or T cells enriched from blood (not recorded which). The chain is built from TRBV5-1 and TRBJ1-1, with 8 bases identical to TRBD1. CDR3 DNA sequence: TGCGCCAGCAGCTTCCAGGACAGGGCCACTGAAGCTTTCTTT. It encodes CASSFQDRATEAFF.